The T cell receptor beta chain under discussion was sequenced for a study of T cell repertoires in cytomegalovirus infection. This clonotype was detected a few times. Germline V gene lookup returns CDR1 SGHAT and CDR2 FQNNGV. Trimming pared 3 bases from V and 15 bases from J, leaving 12 bases between. The CDR3 sequence is 11 residues long. TCRdb re-called the reads with MiXCR, one entry per CDR3 protein. The sample shows approximately 200,000 distinct CDR3 sequences, approximately 22% of them seen only once. Material: CD8+ T cells from PBMCs. This chain links TRBV11-2 with TRBJ2-1, with D possibly being TRBD1 (5 bases). This receptor was identified in a human donor in good health (CMV status not recorded). Some clones in this sample may be carry-over from other donors' samples. The CDR3 protein is CASSFLDTSFF. DNA for the CDR3: TGTGCCAGCAGCTTCCTGGACACGTCGTTCTTC.